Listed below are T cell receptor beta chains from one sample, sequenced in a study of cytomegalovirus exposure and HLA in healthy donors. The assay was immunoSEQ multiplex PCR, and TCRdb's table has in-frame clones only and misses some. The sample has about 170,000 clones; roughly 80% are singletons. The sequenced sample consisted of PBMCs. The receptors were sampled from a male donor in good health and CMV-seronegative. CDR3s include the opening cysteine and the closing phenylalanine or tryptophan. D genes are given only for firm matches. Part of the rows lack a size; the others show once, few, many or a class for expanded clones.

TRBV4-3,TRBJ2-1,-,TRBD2,CASSQRRTSDEQFF,TGCGCCAGCAGCCAACGACGGACTAGCGATGAGCAGTTCTTC
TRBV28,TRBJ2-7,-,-,CASSLPAGNYEQYF,TGTGCCAGCAGTCTACCGGCAGGGAACTACGAGCAGTACTTC
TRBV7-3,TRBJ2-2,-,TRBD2,CASRRLAGAPGELFF,TGTGCCAGCAGGAGACTAGCGGGGGCTCCCGGGGAGCTGTTTTTT
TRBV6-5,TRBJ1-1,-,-,CASNTLVGAAFF,TGTGCCAGCAATACTCTCGTGGGGGCGGCTTTCTTT
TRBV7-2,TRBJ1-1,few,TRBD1,CASSRAGTGRGEAFF,TGTGCCAGCAGCCGCGCCGGGACAGGACGAGGAGAAGCTTTCTTT
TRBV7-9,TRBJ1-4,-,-,CASSLAGDEKLFF,TGTGCCAGCAGCTTAGCAGGGGATGAAAAACTGTTTTTT
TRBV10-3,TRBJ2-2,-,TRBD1,CAISPDRVPSPFRPLQTGELFF,TGTGCCATCAGTCCCGACAGGGTCCCGTCCCCGTTTCGGCCCCTCCAGACCGGGGAGCTGTTTTTT
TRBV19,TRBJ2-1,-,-,CASSRPGEGNEQFF,TGTGCCAGTAGTAGACCGGGAGAAGGCAATGAGCAGTTCTTC
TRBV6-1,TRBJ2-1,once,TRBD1,CASSVGQGRVLYNEQFF,TGTGCCAGCAGTGTAGGACAGGGAAGGGTCCTCTACAATGAGCAGTTCTTC
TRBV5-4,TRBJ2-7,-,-,CASSLANSYEQYF,TGTGCCAGCAGCTTGGCCAACTCCTACGAGCAGTACTTC
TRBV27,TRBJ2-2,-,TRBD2,CASSFNGRAIGELFF,TGTGCCAGCAGTTTCAACGGGAGGGCCATCGGGGAGCTGTTTTTT
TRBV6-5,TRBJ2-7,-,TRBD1,CATPCCPGQNHEQYF,TGTGCCACCCCCTGTTGCCCGGGACAGAACCACGAGCAGTACTTC
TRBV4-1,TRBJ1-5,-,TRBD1,CASSQDDRVGQPQHF,TGCGCCAGCAGCCAAGATGACAGGGTGGGTCAGCCCCAGCATTTT
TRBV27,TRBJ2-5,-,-,CATTQGAGEQYF,TGTGCCACCACGCAGGGGGCGGGGGAGCAGTACTTC
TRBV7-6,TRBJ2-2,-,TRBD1,CASSLDMEGRGRVTGELFF,TGTGCCAGCAGCTTAGATATGGAAGGCAGGGGGCGAGTAACCGGGGAGCTGTTTTTT
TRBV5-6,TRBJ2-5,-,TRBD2,CASRRGSGAQETQYF,TGTGCCAGCAGGCGGGGTAGCGGGGCCCAAGAGACCCAGTACTTC
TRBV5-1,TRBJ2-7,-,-,CASSLDSGTSYEQYF,TGCGCCAGCAGCTTGGATTCGGGGACATCCTACGAGCAGTACTTC
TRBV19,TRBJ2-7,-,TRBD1,CASSIGQGVSYEQYF,TGTGCCAGTAGTATCGGACAGGGTGTCAGCTACGAGCAGTACTTC